The 18 T cell receptor beta chains listed next were all sequenced from one sample in a study of naive and memory T cell subsets. These TCRs are of unknown antigen specificity. Both TRBC1 and TRBC2 were covered by a beta constant-region primer of two equimolar oligonucleotides. Four rounds of PCR amplified the ligated cDNA using nested alpha and beta constant-region primers plus SP2. TCRdb re-analysed the UMI-ligation and nested PCR reads in MiXCR, keeping a single row per CDR3 protein. The repertoire holds around 160,000 distinct CDR3 sequences, with over 20% as singletons. Study-level points and caveats: Possibly reflecting memory cells re-expressing CD45RA, a few larger clonotypes occurred in naive repertoires, especially CD8.

Specimen: naive CD4+ T cells from blood. All receptors derive from a human donor in good health.

The rearrangement joins TRBV7-2 to TRBJ2-3, with D unclear. Germline lookup yields CDR1 SGHTA and CDR2 FQGNSA. This CDR3 contains 12 residues. V shed 4 bases and J shed 6 bases, with 8 bases lying between them. The CDR3 DNA is TGTGCCAGCAGCTCCCCCTGGGATACGCAGTATTTT. Its protein is CASSSPWDTQYF.

J is TRBJ1-1 and V is TRBV3-1, with D possibly matching TRBD1 (5 bases). The CDR3 runs 17 residues. Trimming removed 0 bases at V and 2 bases at J, with 16 bases between. The V gene's germline CDR1 is LGHDT and CDR2 YNNKEL (reference sequence). This CDR3 is CASSQDFRGGANTEAFF. CDR3 nucleotide sequence: TGTGCCAGCAGCCAAGATTTTCGGGGAGGGGCCAACACTGAAGCTTTCTTT.

V usage is TRBV4-2 and J usage is TRBJ2-2; no clear D. The V gene's germline CDR1 is LGHNA and CDR2 YNFKEQ. Trimming left V 7 bases short and J 0 bases short, with 18 bases between. The CDR3 loop spans 17 amino acids. CDR3 in amino acids: CASTPQSRLANTGELFF. CDR3 DNA sequence: TGTGCCAGCACCCCCCAAAGTCGGCTAGCGAACACCGGGGAGCTGTTTTTT.

This clonotype was recorded a few times. The chain couples TRBV6-5 to TRBJ2-3; D not resolved. The V and J ends lost 4 bases and 0 bases respectively, with 8 bases between them. From germline, CDR1 is MNHEY and CDR2 SVGAGI. The CDR3 length is 14 residues. CDR3 bases: TGTGCCAGCAGTTTCGAAAAAAGCACAGATACGCAGTATTTT. Translated, it gives CASSFEKSTDTQYF.

This clonotype was found a few times. The chain links TRBV7-6 to TRBJ2-1; 8 positions match TRBD1. The CDR3 totals 15 residues. V shed 5 bases, J shed 4 bases, and the junction held 7 bases outside the gene matches. Germline-derived CDR1 and CDR2 are SGHVS and FNYEAQ. The CDR3 coding sequence is TGTGCCAGCAGCCCAGGGGGCGCTTTATACAATGAGCAGTTCTTC. Amino acids: CASSPGGALYNEQFF.

V and J are TRBV27 and TRBJ2-7; D possibly corresponds to TRBD2 (6 bases). The V and J ends lost 11 bases and 2 bases respectively, with 13 bases between them. The CDR3 length is 12 residues. The V gene's germline CDR1 is MNHEY and CDR2 SMNVEV (reference sequence). The CDR3 bases are TGTGCCGCCGGGGGAAAGCCCTACGAGCAGTACTTC. Its protein product is CAAGGKPYEQYF.

The chain uses TRBV12-3 or TRBV12-4 and TRBJ1-2, with D tentatively TRBD1 (5 bases). The V gene lost 7 bases and the J gene lost 0 bases, with 18 bases spanning the gap. The CDR3 consists of 16 residues. The CDR3 region has the DNA TGTGCCAGCACGGGTGCCAGGGATGAAGCTAACTATGGCTACACCTTC. Encoded protein: CASTGARDEANYGYTF.

The chain links TRBV5-1 to TRBJ1-1, with D possibly TRBD1 on 5 matching bases. Germline CDR1 reads SGHRS; CDR2 reads YFSETQ. V lost 7 bases, J lost 1 base, and 11 bases lay in between. This CDR3 is 13 amino acids long. The CDR3 DNA is TGCGCCAGCGGGGCTGATCCGAACACTGAAGCTTTCTTT. This sequence encodes CASGADPNTEAFF.

This clonotype was seen more than once but under ten times. The chain couples TRBV12-3 or TRBV12-4 to TRBJ1-5; D remains unclear. V lost 6 bases and J 2 bases, leaving 8 bases between the germline ends. The CDR3 extends over 13 amino acids. CDR3 residues: CASRLNRNQPQHF. In nucleotides, the CDR3 is TGTGCCAGCAGGCTTAACCGCAATCAGCCCCAGCATTTT.

The rearrangement links TRBV5-1 to TRBJ2-3; perhaps TRBD2 as D (6 bases). This CDR3 is 15 amino acids long. Per germline, CDR1 SGHRS and CDR2 YFSETQ. V was pared by 6 bases and J by 2 bases, with 16 bases between. This CDR3 is CASISLAPNTDTQYF. The CDR3, as DNA: TGCGCCAGCATCAGTCTAGCGCCCAACACAGATACGCAGTATTTT.

This clonotype showed up many times. The chain is built from TRBV30 and TRBJ2-7; possibly TRBD2 for D (6 bases). The length of the CDR3 is 15 residues. The V and J ends lost 3 bases and 3 bases respectively, with 18 bases between them. Germline-derived CDR1 and CDR2 are GTSNPN and SVGIG (reference sequence). In DNA form, the CDR3 reads TGTGCCTGGAGCCCAGGGCGGGGTACAAGCTACGAGCAGTACTTC. It specifies CAWSPGRGTSYEQYF.

The rearrangement uses TRBV6-1 and TRBJ1-5; 7 positions match TRBD1. V trimming: 5 bases; J trimming: 7 bases; junction bases outside the gene matches: 11. The germline gives CDR1 MNHNS, CDR2 SASEGT. The CDR3 has 15 amino acids. CDR3 nucleotide sequence: TGTGCCAGCAGTTACAGGGGATTTCTTGGACAGCCCCAGCATTTT. Its protein is CASSYRGFLGQPQHF.

Notes on this clonotype: The junction shows a germline mismatch at one end, possibly a read error. The CDR3, as DNA: TGTGCCTGCAGGGGGCTCTCCTACGAGCAGTACTTC. Its protein product is CACRGLSYEQYF. The rearrangement links TRBV28 to TRBJ2-7, with 8 bases identical to TRBD1. Looked up from germline, CDR1 is MDHEN and CDR2 is SYDVKM. CDR3 length equals 12 residues. Looking up the rest from reference TRBV28 and TRBJ2-7 gives the full variable domain: DVKVTQSSRYLVKRTGEKVFLECVQDMDHENMFWYRQDPGLGLRLIYFSYDVKMKEKGDIPEGYSVSREKKERFSLILESASTNQTSMYLCACRGLSYEQYFGPGTRLTVT.

This clonotype turned up a few times. J is TRBJ1-5 and V is TRBV4-3; a weak D match, TRBD1 (5 bases). The CDR3 has 15 amino acids. In germline, CDR1 is LGHNA, CDR2 YSLEER. Trimming removed 0 bases at V and 5 bases at J, with 11 bases between. The CDR3 DNA is TGCGCCAGCAGCCAAGAGTTGGGGGTGCATCAGCCCCAGCATTTT. Translation: CASSQELGVHQPQHF.

This clonotype has only a few counts. The chain is built from TRBV5-1 and TRBJ2-1; D is ambiguous. Trimming shortened V by 0 bases and J by 0 bases, and 7 bases separated the two germline ends. The CDR3 contains 15 residues. From germline, CDR1 is SGHRS and CDR2 YFSETQ. The CDR3 sequence: CASSLGHNSYNEQFF. CDR3 DNA sequence: TGCGCCAGCAGCTTGGGCCATAACTCCTACAATGAGCAGTTCTTC.

In this sample, this clonotype turned up a few times. The CDR3, as DNA: TGTGCCAGCAATCGTCAGGTTTCCGGCTACACCTTC. It yields the protein CASNRQVSGYTF. The chain joins TRBV6-1 to TRBJ1-2, with D hard to call. V was shortened by 7 bases and J by 8 bases, with 14 bases between the two germline ends. Germline values: CDR1 MNHNS, CDR2 SASEGT. The CDR3 sequence is 12 residues long.

The rearrangement uses TRBV20-1 and TRBJ2-3; 8 bases line up with TRBD2. V lost 4 bases to trimming and J lost 0 bases; unmatched junction nucleotides: 12. The CDR3 sequence is 17 residues long. Germline V gene lookup returns CDR1 DFQATT and CDR2 SNEGSKA (reference sequence). The CDR3 region is CSAITSGQIRSTDTQYF. CDR3 coding DNA: TGCAGTGCTATTACTAGCGGACAAATAAGGAGCACAGATACGCAGTATTTT.

The rearrangement uses TRBV7-2 and TRBJ1-4; possibly TRBD1 for D (6 bases). This CDR3 spans 16 amino acids. V was trimmed by 6 bases and J by 0 bases, leaving 14 bases between them. The germline CDR1 and CDR2 sequences are SGHTA and FQGNSA. CDR3 sequence (DNA): TGTGCCAGCAGTGGCGGGGGCCCCGCAACTAATGAAAAACTGTTTTTT. As protein: CASSGGGPATNEKLFF.